The 9 T cell receptor beta chains below were found in one sample sequenced in a study of CD8 T cells in ankylosing spondylitis. MiXCR, applied by TCRdb to the 5' RACE reads, yields one record per CDR3 protein. This repertoire shows 100,000 to 150,000 distinct CDR3 sequences, around 15% found once; its top ten account for roughly 3%. The sample taken for sequencing was blood, either unsorted or a sorted T cell fraction (not recorded which). Receptor source: a female donor with ankylosing spondylitis or in good health (not recorded which).

The chain joins TRBV24-1 to TRBJ2-2; TRBD2 matches at 7 bases. Germline-derived CDR1 and CDR2 are KGHDR and SFDVKD. The CDR3 has 17 residues. Trimming removed 3 bases from V and 1 base from J; junction bases left unmatched: 7. This chain's CDR3 is CATSDPYAGENTGELFF. Here the CDR3 DNA reads TGTGCCACCAGTGATCCGTATGCGGGGGAGAACACCGGGGAGCTGTTTTTT.

The sample holds a few counts of this clonotype. The V gene is TRBV27, the J gene TRBJ1-5; 9 bases line up with TRBD1. CDR3 length: 17 amino acids. Trimming removed 4 bases from V and 4 bases from J; junction bases left unmatched: 11. Germline CDR1 and CDR2: MNHEY and SMNVEV (reference sequence). The chain's CDR3 is CASSCGDRDSWNQPQHF. DNA of the CDR3: TGTGCCAGCAGTTGCGGGGACAGGGACTCTTGGAATCAGCCCCAGCATTTT.

This clonotype was counted only a few times. V and J are TRBV6-5 and TRBJ2-7; D uncertain. Germline values: CDR1 MNHEY, CDR2 SVGAGI. Between the trimmed V and J ends, which lost 0 bases and 2 bases, there was a span of 11 bases. This CDR3 is built from 15 residues. CDR3 sequence reads: CASSYSGRSPYEQYF. CDR3 bases: TGTGCCAGCAGTTACTCGGGCAGGAGCCCCTACGAGCAGTACTTC.

This clonotype was seen repeatedly, ten times or more. The V and J genes are TRBV20-1 and TRBJ2-7; TRBD1 aligns across 7 bases. The length of the CDR3 is 17 residues. Germline lookup yields CDR1 DFQATT and CDR2 SNEGSKA (reference sequence). Losses at the gene ends were 0 bases for V and 3 bases for J; bases not matched to a gene: 14. The CDR3 DNA follows: TGCAGTGCTAGAGATATTGAAGGGGGCGCGGGTAACTACGAGCAGTACTTC. Translated, it gives CSARDIEGGAGNYEQYF.

In the case of this clonotype: An end of the junction does not agree with germline; a read error may underlie this. The rearrangement uses TRBV7-7 and TRBJ2-5, with 7 bases lining up with TRBD1. There are 15 residues in the CDR3. Germline CDR1 and CDR2: SSHAT and FNYEAQ (reference sequence). CDR3 in DNA: TGTGCTAGCAGGAAAGGGACAGCTCAACAAGAGACCCAGTACTTC. Its protein is CASRKGTAQQETQYF.

This clonotype has more than one count but fewer than ten. The chain has TRBV5-1 and TRBJ1-1; 7 positions match TRBD1. The germline CDR1 and CDR2 sequences are SGHRS and YFSETQ. The length of the CDR3 is 14 residues. V was clipped by 5 bases and J by 7 bases; unmatched bases: 11. CDR3 DNA sequence: TGCGCCAGCAGTTCCGACAGGGTTAGGGGTGAAGCTTTCTTT. The encoded protein is CASSSDRVRGEAFF.

This clonotype has just a few counts. V gene TRBV6-1 combines with J gene TRBJ1-5, with TRBD1 identical over 12 bases. The J segment lost 0 bases and the V segment lost 2 bases, leaving 11 bases of the junction unmatched. The CDR3 covers 20 residues. The germline V gene has CDR1 MNHNS and CDR2 SASEGT. CDR3 nucleotides: TGTGCCAGCAGTGAAAAGCAAGGGACAGGGGGCGACTATAGCAATCAGCCCCAGCATTTT. Translation: CASSEKQGTGGDYSNQPQHF.

In its sample, this clonotype was seen many times. The chain employs TRBV7-2 and TRBJ2-7; 8 bases match TRBD1. V dropped 4 bases and J dropped 0; count of bases not matched to a gene: 5. The CDR3 runs 15 residues. Germline CDR1 SGHTA, CDR2 FQGNSA. In DNA, the CDR3 is TGTGCCAGCAGCTGGACAGGGCAAAACTCCTACGAGCAGTACTTC. Protein product: CASSWTGQNSYEQYF. Drawing the rest from reference TRBV7-2 and TRBJ2-7, the complete variable domain is GAGVSQSPSNKVTEKGKDVELRCDPISGHTALYWYRQSLGQGLEFLIYFQGNSAPDKSGLPSDRFSAERTGGSVSTLTIQRTQQEDSAVYLCASSWTGQNSYEQYFGPGTRLTVT.

Comment on this clonotype: An end of the junction differs from the germline gene, which may be a read error. This chain links TRBV12-3 or TRBV12-4 with TRBJ1-5, with TRBD1 matching over 9 bases. The CDR3 is 15 residues long. As DNA, the CDR3 is TGTGTCAGCAGTGACCGGGACAGGGAAGGTCAGCCCCAGCATTTT. Translated: CVSSDRDREGQPQHF.